This TCR beta chain was sequenced during a study of CD8+CD57+ T cells in acquired aplastic anemia. The overall study: Each DNA sample taken from sorted CD4+ and CD8+ cells came to about 3.2 ug on average. Study conclusions and caveats: There were twenty-nine CD8+ CDR3 sequences that occurred in both patients and controls.

Regarding this clonotype: Its matching antigen is unknown. The missing conserved phenylalanine or tryptophan at the end of this CDR3 makes a read error likely. It is unclear where the CDR3 begins or ends on the DNA, so no DNA is shown, and the CDR3 is as TCRdb lists it.

Genomic DNA, the template, was used for profiling of the TCR beta VDJ and CDR3. TCRdb re-called the reads through MiXCR, storing one row per CDR3 protein. The repertoire holds roughly 250,000 distinct CDR3 sequences, with about 80% as singletons. The CDR3 extends over 13 residues, inclusive of both ends. Looked up from germline, CDR1 is SEHNR and CDR2 is FQNEAQ (reference sequence). Before being chosen for sequencing, patients had shown CD8+CD57+ cell expansion by flow cytometry. There was no therapy given to any patient before the blood sampling took place. This receptor was identified in a human donor with aplastic anemia. Sequencing used sorted CD4+, CD8+, or CD8+CD57+ T cells (not recorded which) from PBMCs. The chain couples TRBV7-9 to TRBJ2-7; TRBD1 is the table's D call and was not checked against the DNA. The CDR3 is CASSFLGGGGSDY.